The following is a T cell receptor beta chain sequence with its context. This sample was included in a study of T cell repertoires in cytomegalovirus infection. TCRdb itself ran the reads through MiXCR, one entry per CDR3 protein. This table holds more than 400,000 distinct CDR3 sequences, around 27% found once. This CDR3 is 14 amino acids long. Germline V gene lookup returns CDR1 SEHNR and CDR2 FQNEAQ (reference sequence). With 5 bases removed from V and 0 bases from J, the gap between germline ends came to 9 bases. Sequencing was done on a sample of PBMCs. The chain employs TRBV7-9 and TRBJ2-3, with D hard to call. The receptor comes from a human donor in good health (CMV status not recorded). Some clones in this sample may be carry-over from other donors' samples. CDR3 DNA sequence: TGTGCCAGCAGCGAGGCGGACAGCACAGATACGCAGTATTTT. Translated, it gives CASSEADSTDTQYF.